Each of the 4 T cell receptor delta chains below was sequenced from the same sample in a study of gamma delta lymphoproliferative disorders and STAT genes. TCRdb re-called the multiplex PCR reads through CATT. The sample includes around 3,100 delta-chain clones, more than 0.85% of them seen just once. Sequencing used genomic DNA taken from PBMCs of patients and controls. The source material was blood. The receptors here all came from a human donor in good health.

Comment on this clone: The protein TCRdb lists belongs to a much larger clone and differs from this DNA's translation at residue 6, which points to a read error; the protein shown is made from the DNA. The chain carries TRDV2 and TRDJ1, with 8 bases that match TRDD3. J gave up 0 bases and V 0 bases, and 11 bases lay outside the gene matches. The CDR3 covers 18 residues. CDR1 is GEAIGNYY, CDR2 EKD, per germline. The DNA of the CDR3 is TGTGCCTGTGACACCGCATCACTGGGGGGACCCTACACCGATAAACTCATCTTT. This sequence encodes CACDTASLGGPYTDKLIF.

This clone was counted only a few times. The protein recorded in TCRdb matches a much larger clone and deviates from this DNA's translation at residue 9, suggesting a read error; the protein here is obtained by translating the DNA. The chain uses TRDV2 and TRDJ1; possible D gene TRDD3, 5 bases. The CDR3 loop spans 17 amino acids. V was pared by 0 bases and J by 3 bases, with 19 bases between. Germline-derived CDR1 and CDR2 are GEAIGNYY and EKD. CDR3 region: CACDTEYWRISADKLIF. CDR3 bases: TGTGCCTGTGACACCGAGTACTGGAGGATAAGTGCCGATAAACTCATCTTT.

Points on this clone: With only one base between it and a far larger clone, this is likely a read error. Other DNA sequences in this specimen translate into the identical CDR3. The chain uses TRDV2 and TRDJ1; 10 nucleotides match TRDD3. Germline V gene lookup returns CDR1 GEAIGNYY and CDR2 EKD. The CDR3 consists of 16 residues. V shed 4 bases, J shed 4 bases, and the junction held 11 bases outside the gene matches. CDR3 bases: TGTGCCTGTGATGAGGTAAGGGGGATACGCAGCGATAAACTCATCTTT. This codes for CACDEVRGIRSDKLIF.

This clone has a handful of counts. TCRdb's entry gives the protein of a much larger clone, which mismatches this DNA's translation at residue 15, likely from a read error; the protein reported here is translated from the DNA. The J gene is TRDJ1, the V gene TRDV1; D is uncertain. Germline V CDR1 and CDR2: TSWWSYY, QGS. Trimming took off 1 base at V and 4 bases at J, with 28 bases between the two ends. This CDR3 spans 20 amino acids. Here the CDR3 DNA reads TGTGCTCTTGGGGAACCCCCCTTTACAGCGGAGGGTCCGTGGATCGATAAACTCATCTTT. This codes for CALGEPPFTAEGPWIDKLIF.